This T cell receptor beta chain was recovered during a study of cytomegalovirus exposure and HLA in healthy donors. Samples came from healthy bone marrow donors. Vbeta (60) and Jbeta (13) primers were used in the PCR. Repertoires were generated with immunoSEQ multiplex PCR, while TCRdb's copy carries only in-frame clones and drops some. The sample yields about 200,000 clones, of which the top ten take up 0.75% to 1%. Germline V lookup: CDR1 SQVTM, CDR2 ANQGSEA. Trimming left V 5 bases short and J 4 bases short, with 15 bases between. The CDR3 totals 13 residues. On this clone itself: What it binds is not known.

Study-wide results and limits: Later, an analysis found that common viral pathogens appeared to be linked with several of the most significant clusters. Per a prior analysis, the majority of TCR beta V segments were productive roughly 90% or roughly 30% of the time. HLA-A and HLA-B allele assignments for most subjects were reportedly predicted accurately using TCR beta sequences.

This sequence joins TRBV29-1 and TRBJ2-7; D may be TRBD1 (6 bases). Sequenced: PBMCs. The clonotype was recovered from a woman in her twenties or thirties in good health and CMV-seropositive. The CDR3, as DNA: TGCAGCGTTCTCCTTATCCAGGGGTACGAGCAGTACTTC. The encoded protein is CSVLLIQGYEQYF.